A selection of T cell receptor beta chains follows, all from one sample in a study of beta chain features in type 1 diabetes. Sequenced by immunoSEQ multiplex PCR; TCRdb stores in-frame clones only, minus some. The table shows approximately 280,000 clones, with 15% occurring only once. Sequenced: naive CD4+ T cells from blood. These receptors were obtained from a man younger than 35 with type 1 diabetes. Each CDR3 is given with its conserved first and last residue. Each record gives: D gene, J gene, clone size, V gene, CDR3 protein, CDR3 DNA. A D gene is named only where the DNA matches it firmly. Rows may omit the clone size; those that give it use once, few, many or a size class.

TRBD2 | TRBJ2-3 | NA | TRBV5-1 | CATSGGTSTDTQYF | TGCGCCACCTCGGGAGGGACTAGCACAGATACGCAGTATTTT
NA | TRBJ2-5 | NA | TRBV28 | CASSLGQGGRQTQYF | TGTGCCAGCAGTTTAGGACAGGGAGGGCGGCAGACCCAGTACTTC
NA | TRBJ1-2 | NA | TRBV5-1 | CASSLVPGGYGYTF | TGCGCCAGCAGCTTGGTACCGGGAGGCTATGGCTACACCTTC
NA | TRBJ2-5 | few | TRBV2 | CASIEQVQETQYF | TGTGCCAGCATCGAACAGGTCCAAGAGACCCAGTACTTC
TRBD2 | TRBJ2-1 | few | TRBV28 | CASSPPGSGSRDEQFF | TGTGCCAGCAGCCCCCCGGGGAGCGGGAGTAGGGATGAGCAGTTCTTC
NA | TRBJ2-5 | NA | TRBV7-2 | CASSFRQDGETQYF | TGTGCCAGCAGCTTTAGACAGGACGGAGAGACCCAGTACTTC
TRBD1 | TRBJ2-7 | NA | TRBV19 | CASSSDRNYEQYF | TGTGCCAGTAGTTCGGACAGGAACTACGAGCAGTACTTC
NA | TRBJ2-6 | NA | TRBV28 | CASSVRGNGANVLTF | TGTGCCAGCAGTGTAAGGGGGAATGGGGCCAACGTCCTGACTTTC
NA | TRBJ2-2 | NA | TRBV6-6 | CASSRTDTGELFF | TGTGCCAGCAGTCGGACAGACACCGGGGAGCTGTTTTTT
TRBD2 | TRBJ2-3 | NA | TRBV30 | CAWSRLAGGTDTQYF | TGTGCCTGGAGTAGACTAGCGGGGGGCACAGATACGCAGTATTTT
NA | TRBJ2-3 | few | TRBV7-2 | CASSLAHQDTQYF | TGTGCCAGCAGCTTAGCGCATCAGGATACGCAGTATTTT
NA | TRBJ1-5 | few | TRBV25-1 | CASCPGHGNQPQHF | TGTGCCAGCTGCCCAGGGCACGGCAATCAGCCCCAGCATTTT
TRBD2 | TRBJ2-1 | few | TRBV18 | CASSSTSEDNEQFF | TGTGCCAGCTCATCAACTAGCGAGGACAATGAGCAGTTCTTC
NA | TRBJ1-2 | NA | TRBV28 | CASSLRQSYGYTF | TGTGCCAGCAGTTTACGACAATCCTATGGCTACACCTTC
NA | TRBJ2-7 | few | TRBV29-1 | CSVQWEFGYEQYF | TGCAGCGTTCAATGGGAGTTTGGCTACGAGCAGTACTTC
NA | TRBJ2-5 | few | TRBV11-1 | CASSFQSQETQYF | TGTGCCAGCAGCTTTCAGTCACAAGAGACCCAGTACTTC
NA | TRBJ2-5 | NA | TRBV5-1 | CASSATTAQETQYF | TGCGCCAGCAGCGCCACGACTGCGCAAGAGACCCAGTACTTC
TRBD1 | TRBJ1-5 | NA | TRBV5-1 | CASSSTGGGQPQHF | TGCGCCAGCAGCTCGACAGGGGGCGGTCAGCCCCAGCATTTT
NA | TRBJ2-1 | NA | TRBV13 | CASTLGFSSYNEQFF | TGTGCCAGCACCCTCGGGTTTAGCTCCTACAATGAGCAGTTCTTC
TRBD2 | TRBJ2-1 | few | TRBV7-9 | CASSPPGSGGYNEQFF | TGTGCCAGCAGCCCCCCGGGTAGCGGGGGATACAATGAGCAGTTCTTC
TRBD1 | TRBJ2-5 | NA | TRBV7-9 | CASKTGPETQYF | TGTGCCAGCAAGACAGGGCCAGAGACCCAGTACTTC
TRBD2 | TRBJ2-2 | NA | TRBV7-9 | CASYSGRANTGELFF | TGTGCCAGCTATAGCGGGAGGGCCAACACCGGGGAGCTGTTTTTT
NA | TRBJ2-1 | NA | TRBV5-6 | CASSLRGPHNEQFF | TGTGCCAGCAGCTTGAGAGGGCCGCACAATGAGCAGTTCTTC
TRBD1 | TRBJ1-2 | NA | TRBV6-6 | CASTTGVYGYTF | TGTGCCAGTACGACAGGGGTCTATGGCTACACCTTC
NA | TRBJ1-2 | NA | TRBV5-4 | CASSLAGREWYGYTF | TGTGCCAGCAGCTTGGCCGGCAGGGAATGGTATGGCTACACCTTC
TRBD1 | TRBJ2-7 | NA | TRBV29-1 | CSVRQGNEQYF | TGCAGCGTCCGACAGGGGAACGAGCAGTACTTC
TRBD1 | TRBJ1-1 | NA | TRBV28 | CASSLGTGNTEAFF | TGTGCCAGCAGTCTCGGGACAGGGAACACTGAAGCTTTCTTT
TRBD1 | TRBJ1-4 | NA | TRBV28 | CASSLQGANEKLFF | TGTGCCAGCAGTTTACAGGGGGCTAATGAAAAACTGTTTTTT
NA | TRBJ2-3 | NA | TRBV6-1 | CASSVTGSARTDTQYF | TGTGCCAGCAGTGTTACAGGGAGTGCCCGGACAGATACGCAGTATTTT
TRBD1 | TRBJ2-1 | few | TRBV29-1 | CSVRRQGLNEQFF | TGCAGCGTTAGGAGACAGGGGCTCAATGAGCAGTTCTTC
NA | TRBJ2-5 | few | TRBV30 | CAWKTLQETQYF | TGTGCCTGGAAGACTTTACAAGAGACCCAGTACTTC
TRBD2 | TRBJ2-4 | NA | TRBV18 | CASSPPLAGGAKNIQYF | TGTGCCAGCTCACCACCTCTAGCGGGGGGAGCCAAAAACATTCAGTACTTC
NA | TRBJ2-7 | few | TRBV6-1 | CASSGQWAYEQYF | TGTGCCAGCAGTGGACAATGGGCCTACGAGCAGTACTTC
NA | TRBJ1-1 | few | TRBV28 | CASSPPGTEAFF | TGTGCCAGCAGCCCCCCGGGGACTGAAGCTTTCTTT
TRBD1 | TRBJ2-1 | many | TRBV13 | CASSSGGTGHNEQFF | TGTGCCAGCAGCTCAGGCGGGACAGGGCACAATGAGCAGTTCTTC
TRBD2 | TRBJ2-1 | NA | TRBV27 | CASRSGTVSSYNEQFF | TGTGCCAGCCGTAGCGGGACTGTCAGCTCCTACAATGAGCAGTTCTTC
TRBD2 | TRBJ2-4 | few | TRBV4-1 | CASSKGLAGGLAKNIQYF | TGCGCCAGCAGCAAAGGACTAGCGGGAGGCCTAGCCAAAAACATTCAGTACTTC
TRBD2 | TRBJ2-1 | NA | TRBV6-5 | CASSYILAGVWNEQFF | TGTGCCAGCAGTTATATACTAGCGGGAGTGTGGAATGAGCAGTTCTTC
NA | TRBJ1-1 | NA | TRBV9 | CASSVDSSSHTEAFF | TGTGCCAGCAGCGTAGACAGCAGTAGTCACACTGAAGCTTTCTTT
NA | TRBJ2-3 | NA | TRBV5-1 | CASSLGASASTDTQYF | TGCGCCAGCAGCTTGGGGGCTAGCGCGAGCACAGATACGCAGTATTTT
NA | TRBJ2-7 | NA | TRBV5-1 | CASSFSGSAYEQYF | TGCGCCAGCAGCTTTTCCGGGAGTGCCTACGAGCAGTACTTC
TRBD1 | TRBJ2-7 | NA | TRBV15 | CATSREPGQSYEQYF | TGTGCCACCAGCAGAGAGCCGGGACAGTCCTACGAGCAGTACTTC
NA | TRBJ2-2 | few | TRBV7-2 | CASSLVLELTGELFF | TGTGCCAGCAGCTTAGTCCTGGAGCTCACCGGGGAGCTGTTTTTT
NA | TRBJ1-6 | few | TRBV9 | CASSVEDLRGPLHF | TGTGCCAGCAGCGTAGAGGACCTCCGGGGACCCCTCCACTTT
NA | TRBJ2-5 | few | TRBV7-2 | CASSQGETQYF | TGTGCCAGCAGCCAGGGGGAGACCCAGTACTTC
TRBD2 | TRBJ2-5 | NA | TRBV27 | CASSFLAGGNQETQYF | TGTGCCAGCAGTTTTCTAGCGGGGGGGAACCAAGAGACCCAGTACTTC
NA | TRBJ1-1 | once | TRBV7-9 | CALTPRGGGTEAFF | TGTGCCCTAACCCCCAGGGGCGGGGGCACTGAAGCTTTCTTT